Below, 13 T cell receptor beta chains from the same sample are listed, as sequenced in a study of CD8 T cells in ankylosing spondylitis. TCRdb ran MiXCR on the 5' RACE reads and lists one entry per CDR3 protein. The sample carries tens of thousands of distinct CDR3 sequences, over 4% recorded once. Input material: blood, either unsorted or a sorted T cell fraction (not recorded which). The receptors derive from a male donor with ankylosing spondylitis or in good health (not recorded which).

This clonotype showed up many times. This chain connects TRBV7-2 to TRBJ2-5; D not resolved. The CDR3 runs to 15 residues. V lost 4 bases and J lost 2, with 14 bases in between. Germline V gives CDR1 SGHTA, CDR2 FQGNSA. The CDR3 loop reads CASSYSALIQETQYF. CDR3 nucleotides: TGTGCCAGCAGCTATTCCGCCCTCATTCAAGAGACCCAGTACTTC.

This clonotype was seen at least ten times. The chain uses TRBV29-1 and TRBJ2-1; TRBD2 might be the D (6 bases). The V and J ends lost 4 bases and 5 bases respectively, with 12 bases between them. Looked up from germline, CDR1 is SQVTM and CDR2 is ANQGSEA. The CDR3 extends over 13 amino acids. CDR3: CSVAGGIDNEQFF. For the CDR3, the DNA is TGCAGCGTTGCCGGGGGTATAGACAATGAGCAGTTCTTC.

This clonotype was recorded many times. The V call is TRBV20-1, the J call TRBJ1-1, with D possibly matching TRBD1 (6 bases). The V end was cut by 6 bases, the J end by 5 bases, with 19 bases between. The V gene's germline CDR1 is DFQATT and CDR2 SNEGSKA (reference sequence). The CDR3 is made up of 14 amino acids. DNA for the CDR3: TGCAGTGCCACTACAGGGAACTCTGGGACTGAAGCTTTCTTT. This codes for CSATTGNSGTEAFF.

This clonotype was seen many times. This chain joins TRBV20-1 and TRBJ2-5, with no clear D. This CDR3 is 13 amino acids long. Germline CDR1 reads DFQATT; CDR2 reads SNEGSKA (reference sequence). Trimming took 3 bases from V and 4 from J, leaving 12 bases between them. As DNA, the CDR3 is TGCAGTGCTAGTGCCTTGAGAAGAGAGACCCAGTACTTC. Translation gives CSASALRRETQYF.

The rearrangement joins TRBV28 to TRBJ1-6; D possibly corresponds to TRBD1 (5 bases). This CDR3 comprises 15 residues. Germline V lookup: CDR1 MDHEN, CDR2 SYDVKM. V was clipped by 2 bases and J by 11 bases, with 16 bases between them. CDR3 protein: CASSLEQVGIAPLHF. The CDR3 bases are TGTGCCAGCAGTTTAGAACAGGTTGGAATTGCACCCCTCCACTTT.

This clonotype was found many times. The gene calls are TRBV5-1 and TRBJ2-5; perhaps D is TRBD1 or TRBD2 (6 bases each). The germline V gene encodes CDR1 SGHRS and CDR2 YFSETQ. The CDR3 has 15 amino acids. The V end was cut by 4 bases, the J end by 3 bases, with 16 bases between. The DNA for the CDR3 is TGCGCCAGCAGCCTCTTAACGGGGGACAAAGAGACCCAGTACTTC. It is translated as CASSLLTGDKETQYF.

This clonotype was seen many times. The V and J genes are TRBV20-1 and TRBJ2-5, with a weak D call TRBD2 (5 bases). The CDR3 has 13 amino acids. CDR1 is DFQATT and CDR2 is SNEGSKA in the germline V gene (reference sequence). The V end was cut by 0 bases, the J end by 5 bases, with 10 bases between. The DNA for the CDR3 is TGCAGTGCTAGAGATTGGACTGGGGAGACCCAGTACTTC. Protein sequence: CSARDWTGETQYF.

This clonotype has ten or more counts. The chain uses TRBV12-3 or TRBV12-4 and TRBJ1-6, with D hard to call. V lost 6 bases, J lost 8 bases, and 14 bases lay in between. CDR3 length equals 14 residues. CDR3: CASSTRGWDSPLHF. As DNA, the CDR3 is TGTGCCAGCAGCACCCGTGGGTGGGATTCACCCCTCCACTTT.

This clonotype was seen repeatedly, ten times or more. Here the CDR3 reads CSARDLSGTGNYEQYF. The DNA for the CDR3 is TGCAGTGCTAGAGACCTTTCCGGGACGGGGAACTACGAGCAGTACTTC. V and J are TRBV20-1 and TRBJ2-7; D might be TRBD1 or TRBD2, each matching 5 bases. Germline CDR1 reads DFQATT; CDR2 reads SNEGSKA (reference sequence). V was clipped by 0 bases and J by 3 bases, with 18 bases between them. The CDR3 sequence is 16 residues long.

This clonotype was recorded many times. The V gene is TRBV4-1, the J gene TRBJ1-1; the match to TRBD1 covers 12 bases. The CDR3 loop spans 14 amino acids. Trimming took 4 bases from V and 5 from J; bases not matched to a gene: 2. From germline, CDR1 is MGHRA and CDR2 YSYEKL. DNA of the CDR3: TGCGCCAGCAGCCCGGGACAGGGGGCTACTGAAGCTTTCTTT. This gives the protein CASSPGQGATEAFF.

This clonotype was observed many times. V gene TRBV12-3 or TRBV12-4 combines with J gene TRBJ1-2; 8 positions agree with TRBD1. There are 14 residues in the CDR3. Trimming took 6 bases from V and 4 from J; bases not matched to a gene: 7. In DNA, the CDR3 is TGTGCCAGCAGCCTACAGGGGGGGATCTATGGCTACACCTTC. Protein: CASSLQGGIYGYTF.

This chain's CDR3 is CASSEFEGSAQHF. CDR3 DNA sequence: TGTGCCAGCAGCGAATTTGAGGGGTCAGCCCAGCATTTT. The chain uses TRBV7-3 and TRBJ1-5, with D maybe TRBD1 (5 bases). V gave up 5 bases and J gave up 11 bases, with 16 bases separating them. The CDR3 extends over 13 amino acids. Per the germline V gene, CDR1 is SGHTA and CDR2 is FQGTGA.

This clonotype was recorded at least ten times. The chain employs TRBV7-2 and TRBJ2-2; possibly TRBD2 for D (5 bases). Germline CDR1 reads SGHTA; CDR2 reads FQGNSA. V was clipped by 3 bases and J by 7 bases, with 15 bases between them. The CDR3 spans 15 residues. The CDR3 spells CASSFRRDVGGELFF. CDR3 nucleotides: TGTGCCAGCAGCTTCCGACGGGATGTCGGCGGGGAGCTGTTTTTT.